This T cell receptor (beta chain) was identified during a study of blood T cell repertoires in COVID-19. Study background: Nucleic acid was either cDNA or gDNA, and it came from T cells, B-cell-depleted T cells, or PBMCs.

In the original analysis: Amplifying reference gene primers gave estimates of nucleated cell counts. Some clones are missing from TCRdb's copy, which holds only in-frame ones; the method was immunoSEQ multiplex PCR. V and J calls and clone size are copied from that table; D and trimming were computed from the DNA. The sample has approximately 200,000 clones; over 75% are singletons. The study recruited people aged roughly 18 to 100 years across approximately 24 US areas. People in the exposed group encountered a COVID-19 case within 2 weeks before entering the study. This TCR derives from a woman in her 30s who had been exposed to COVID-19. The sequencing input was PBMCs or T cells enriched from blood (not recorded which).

Written as DNA, the CDR3 is TGTGCCAGCAGACCCGGGACAGGGAACACAGATACGCAGTATTTT. Residues: CASRPGTGNTDTQYF. The chain uses TRBV6-6 and TRBJ2-3; TRBD1 matches at 9 bases. Germline trimming cut 6 bases from V and 2 bases from J; bases unmatched to any gene: 6. This CDR3 has 15 residues. Per the germline V gene, CDR1 is MNHNY and CDR2 is SVGAGI (reference sequence).